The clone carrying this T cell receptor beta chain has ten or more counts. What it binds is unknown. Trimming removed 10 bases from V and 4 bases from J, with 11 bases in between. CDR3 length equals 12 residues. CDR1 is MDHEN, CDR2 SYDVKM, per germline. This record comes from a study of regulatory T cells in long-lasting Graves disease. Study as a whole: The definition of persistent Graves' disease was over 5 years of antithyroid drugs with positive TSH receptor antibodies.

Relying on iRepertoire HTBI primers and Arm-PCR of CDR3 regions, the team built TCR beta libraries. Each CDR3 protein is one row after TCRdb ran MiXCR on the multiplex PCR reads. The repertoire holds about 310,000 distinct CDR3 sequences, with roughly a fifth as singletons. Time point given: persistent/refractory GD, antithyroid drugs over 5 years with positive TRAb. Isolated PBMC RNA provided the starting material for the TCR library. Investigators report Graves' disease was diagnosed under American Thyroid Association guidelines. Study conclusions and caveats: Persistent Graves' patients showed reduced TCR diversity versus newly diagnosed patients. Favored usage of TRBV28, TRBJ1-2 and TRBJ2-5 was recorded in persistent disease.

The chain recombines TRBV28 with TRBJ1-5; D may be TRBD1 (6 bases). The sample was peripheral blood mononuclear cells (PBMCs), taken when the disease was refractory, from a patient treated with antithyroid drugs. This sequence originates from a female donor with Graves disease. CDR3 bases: TGTGCCACCACCACAGGGAATCAGCCCCAGCATTTT. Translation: CATTTGNQPQHF.